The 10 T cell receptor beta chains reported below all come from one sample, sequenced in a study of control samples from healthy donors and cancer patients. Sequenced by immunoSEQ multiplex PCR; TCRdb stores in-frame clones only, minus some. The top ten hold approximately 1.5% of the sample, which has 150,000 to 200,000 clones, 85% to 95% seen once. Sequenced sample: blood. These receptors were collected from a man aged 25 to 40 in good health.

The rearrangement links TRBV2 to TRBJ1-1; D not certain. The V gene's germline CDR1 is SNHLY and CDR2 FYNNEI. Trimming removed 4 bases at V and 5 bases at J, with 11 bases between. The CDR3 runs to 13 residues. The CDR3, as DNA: TGTGCCAGCAGTGGACTTGGAAGAACTGAAGCTTTCTTT. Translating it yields CASSGLGRTEAFF.

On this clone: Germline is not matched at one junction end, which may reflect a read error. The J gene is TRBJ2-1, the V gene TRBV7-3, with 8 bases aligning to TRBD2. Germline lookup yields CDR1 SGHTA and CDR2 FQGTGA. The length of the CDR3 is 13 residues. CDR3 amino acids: CASSTPGLGDLLF. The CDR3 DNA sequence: TGTGCCAGCAGCACGCCGGGACTAGGCGATCTGCTCTTC. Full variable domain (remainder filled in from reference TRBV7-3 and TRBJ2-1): GAGVSQTPSNKVTEKGKYVELRCDPISGHTALYWYRQSLGQGPEFLIYFQGTGAADDSGLPNDRFFAVRPEGSVSTLKIQRTERGDSAVYLCASSTPGLGDLLFGPGTRLTVL.

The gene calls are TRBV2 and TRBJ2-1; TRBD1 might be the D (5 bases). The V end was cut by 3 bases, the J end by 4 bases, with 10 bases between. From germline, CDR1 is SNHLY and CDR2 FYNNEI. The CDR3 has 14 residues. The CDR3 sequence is CASSESTAYNEQFF. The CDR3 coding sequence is TGTGCCAGCAGTGAGTCGACAGCTTACAATGAGCAGTTCTTC.

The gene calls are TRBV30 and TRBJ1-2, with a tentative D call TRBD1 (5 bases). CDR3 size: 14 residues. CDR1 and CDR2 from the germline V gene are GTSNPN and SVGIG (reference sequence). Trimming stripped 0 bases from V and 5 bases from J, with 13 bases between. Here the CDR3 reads CAWSVRGVLYGYTF. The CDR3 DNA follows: TGTGCCTGGAGTGTACGGGGGGTCCTTTATGGCTACACCTTC. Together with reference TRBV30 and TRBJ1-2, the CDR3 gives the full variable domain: SQTIHQWPATLVQPVGSPLSLECTVEGTSNPNLYWYRQAAGRGLQLLFYSVGIGQISSEVPQNLSASRPQDRQFILSSKKLLLSDSGFYLCAWSVRGVLYGYTFGSGTRLTVV.

CDR3 bases: TGCGCCAGCAGCTTGGACGGAGGTCAGCCCCAGCATTTT. It is translated as CASSLDGGQPQHF. The rearrangement uses TRBV5-1 and TRBJ1-5, with unresolved D. The V end lost 0 bases, the J end lost 6 bases, and 7 bases lay between the germline ends. Germline V gene data show CDR1 as SGHRS and CDR2 as YFSETQ. The CDR3 runs to 13 residues.

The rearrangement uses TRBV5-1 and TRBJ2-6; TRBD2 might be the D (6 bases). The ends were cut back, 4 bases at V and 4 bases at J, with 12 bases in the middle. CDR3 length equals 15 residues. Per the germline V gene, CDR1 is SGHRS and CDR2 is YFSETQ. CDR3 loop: CASSGGTSGANVLTF. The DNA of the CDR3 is TGCGCCAGCAGCGGCGGGACCTCAGGGGCCAACGTCCTGACTTTC.

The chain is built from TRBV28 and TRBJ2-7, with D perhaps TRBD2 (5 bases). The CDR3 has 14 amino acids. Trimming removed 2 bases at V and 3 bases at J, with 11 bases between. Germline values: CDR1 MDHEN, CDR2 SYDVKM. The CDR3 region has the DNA TGTGCCAGCAGTTTACGGGAACTATTCTACGAGCAGTACTTC. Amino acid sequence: CASSLRELFYEQYF.

CDR3 residues: CASSIGLAAFNEQFF. The CDR3 DNA reads TGTGCCAGTAGTATAGGACTAGCGGCCTTCAATGAGCAGTTCTTC. This chain connects TRBV19 to TRBJ2-1; 9 positions agree with TRBD2. V lost 1 base, J lost 6 bases, and 4 bases stayed unmatched. Germline loops: CDR1 LNHDA, CDR2 SQIVND (reference sequence). This CDR3 spans 15 amino acids.

CDR3 DNA sequence: TGTGCCAGCAGCCCTACCCGGGACAGGGCCACCCAGTACTTC. Translation gives CASSPTRDRATQYF. The V and J genes are TRBV5-4 and TRBJ2-5; 9 nucleotides agree with TRBD1. Trimming took 4 bases from V and 8 from J; bases not matched to a gene: 9. In germline, CDR1 is SGHNT, CDR2 YYREEE (reference sequence). There are 14 residues in the CDR3.

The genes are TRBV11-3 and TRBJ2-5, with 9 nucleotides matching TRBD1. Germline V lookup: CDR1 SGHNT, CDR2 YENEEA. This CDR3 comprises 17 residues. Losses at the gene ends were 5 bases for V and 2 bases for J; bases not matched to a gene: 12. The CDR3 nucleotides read TGTGCCAGCAGCAAGGGGTCCGGGACAGGGTATCAAGAGACCCAGTACTTC. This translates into CASSKGSGTGYQETQYF.